The following is a T cell receptor beta chain sequence with its context. What it recognizes is unknown. The data were obtained in a study of post-analysis software for immune sequencing data. Study in general: Progressive-relapsing, secondary progressive and relapsing-remitting multiple sclerosis were among the disease courses included.

Each TCR beta cDNA library carried unique molecular identifiers. It was from roughly 1.1 to 9.2 million T cells that approximately 500,000 cDNA molecules came. Each CDR3 protein gets one entry after TCRdb re-called the PCR reads with MiXCR. The top ten clones hold approximately 4.5% of a sample with some 890,000 distinct CDR3 sequences, approximately 53% of them seen once. Study-wide points: Included in a set of about five TRBV segments more frequent in patients than controls were TRBV5-6, TRBV5-1 and TRBV20-1. When the samples were clustered directly with F measure, those that had been prepared in the same batch showed strong co-clustering.

Trimming pared 8 bases from V and 0 bases from J, leaving 12 bases between. The CDR3 is 14 residues long. Germline values: CDR1 MRHNA, CDR2 SNTAGT. The receptor's source is a girl aged 10 to 17 with multiple sclerosis. The chain couples TRBV6-4 to TRBJ2-3; D might be TRBD2 (7 bases). Sequenced material: blood. Here the CDR3 reads CASGGGASTDTQYF. DNA of the CDR3: TGTGCCAGCGGTGGGGGGGCCAGCACAGATACGCAGTATTTT.